This T cell receptor (beta chain) was sequenced for a study of Ad26.COV2.S vaccination and SARS-CoV-2 variants. Study details: Once, or twice with 56 days between doses, Ad26.COV2.S was given intramuscularly.

General study results and limits: Those who received vaccine or placebo ended up with similar non-spike TCR breadth. CD8+ and CD4+ T cells specific for spike reportedly responded with substantial breadth after vaccination. Measures of TCR breadth and depth may have fallen short of total T cell responses.

A word on this clone: The antigen is undetermined.

Profiled with immunoSEQ multiplex PCR; TCRdb holds only in-frame clones, not every one. The table shows about 410,000 clones, with less than 90% occurring only once. Indicated treatment: about 20 received Ad26.COV2.S at low or high dose, single or two shots; about 5 received placebo; per-sample allocation not given. Following the first vaccine or placebo injection, samples were taken on day 63. The germline V gene encodes CDR1 SEHNR and CDR2 FQNEAQ (reference sequence). Trimming left V 6 bases short and J 1 base short, with 15 bases between. This CDR3 spans 15 amino acids. The clonotype comes from a person between 18 and 65 years old who received the Ad26.COV2.S COVID-19 vaccine or a placebo. The gene calls are TRBV7-9 and TRBJ1-1; D is unresolved. This specimen was peripheral blood, taken in a trial of Ad26.COV2.S vaccine versus placebo. CDR3 sequence (DNA): TGTGCCAGCAGTGGGTTTCCCGAACCGAACACTGAAGCTTTCTTT. This codes for CASSGFPEPNTEAFF.